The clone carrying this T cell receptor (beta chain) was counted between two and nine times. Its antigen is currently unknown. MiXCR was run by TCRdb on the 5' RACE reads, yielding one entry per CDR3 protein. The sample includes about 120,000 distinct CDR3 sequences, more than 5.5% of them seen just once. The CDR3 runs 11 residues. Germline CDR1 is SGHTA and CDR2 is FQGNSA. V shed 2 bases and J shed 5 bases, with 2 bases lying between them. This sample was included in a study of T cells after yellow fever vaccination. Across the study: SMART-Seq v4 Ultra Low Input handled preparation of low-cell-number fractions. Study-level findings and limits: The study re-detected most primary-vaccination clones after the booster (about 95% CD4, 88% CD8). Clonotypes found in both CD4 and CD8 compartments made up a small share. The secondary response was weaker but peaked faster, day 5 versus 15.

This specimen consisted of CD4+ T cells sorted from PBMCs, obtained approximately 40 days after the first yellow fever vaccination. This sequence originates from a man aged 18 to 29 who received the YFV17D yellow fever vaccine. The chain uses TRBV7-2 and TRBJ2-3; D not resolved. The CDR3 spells CASSLIDTQYF. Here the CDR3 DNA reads TGTGCCAGCAGCTTAATAGATACGCAGTATTTT.